The sequence of this TCR beta chain was determined in a study of beta chain features in type 1 diabetes. Reverse transcription of all isolated RNA meant that expressed TCRB transcripts were sequenced. Assay used: immunoSEQ multiplex PCR; TCRdb lists only in-frame clones, some missing. The top ten clones hold 0.09% to 0.15% of a sample with 600,000 to 700,000 clones, approximately 13% of them seen once. Germline V gene data show CDR1 as SGHDT and CDR2 as YYEEEE. V lost 1 base, J lost 7 bases, and 11 bases lay in between. The CDR3 spans 14 residues. Notes on the study in general: Researchers report that Type 1 diabetes patients had moderately but significantly shorter TCRB CDR3s across all four CD4+ subsets. cDNA-based reads could over-represent cells with high TCR expression.

This clone showed up just a few times. The target antigen is unknown. The TCR was taken from a man aged 25-45 years with type 1 diabetes. This rearrangement joins TRBV5-6 to TRBJ1-4; D gene ambiguous. The sequenced material came from naive CD4+ T cells from blood. CDR3 bases: TGTGCCAGCAGCTTGCGTTCGGGAGGTGAAAAACTGTTTTTT. As protein: CASSLRSGGEKLFF.